The next 21 T cell receptor beta chains were all read from a single sample in a study of CD8 T cells in Susac syndrome. A quantity of about 0.5 to 1 ug RNA underwent reverse transcription using random hexamers. Each CDR3 protein gets one entry after TCRdb re-called the immunoSEQ multiplex PCR reads with MiXCR. Of about 180,000 distinct CDR3 sequences detected, roughly 94% appear once; the ten largest clones hold 0.09% to 0.1%. Sequenced material: CD4+ T cells from PBMCs. These receptors all come from a human donor with Susac syndrome.

The rearrangement links TRBV10-3 to TRBJ1-2, with no clear D. The CDR3 loop spans 16 amino acids. The V gene's germline CDR1 is ENHRY and CDR2 SYGVKD. With 0 bases removed from V and 2 bases from J, the gap between germline ends came to 13 bases. The CDR3 region is CAISESGREANYGYTF. CDR3 nucleotides: TGTGCCATCAGTGAGTCGGGGAGGGAAGCAAACTATGGCTACACCTTC.

The V and J genes are TRBV18 and TRBJ2-5; 8 nucleotides align to TRBD1. Germline loops: CDR1 KGHSH, CDR2 LQKENI. This CDR3 contains 16 residues. With V trimmed by 6 bases and J by 6 bases, 15 bases remained unmatched. The CDR3 nucleotides read TGTGCCAGCTCCCTTACGACTAACAGGGGGAGCAAGACCCAGTACTTC. Translation gives CASSLTTNRGSKTQYF.

This clonotype was observed a single time. The V and J genes are TRBV5-1 and TRBJ1-1; D is ambiguous. The CDR3 runs 14 residues. Germline loops: CDR1 SGHRS, CDR2 YFSETQ. V lost 0 bases and J lost 1, with 7 bases in between. The CDR3, as DNA: TGCGCCAGCAGCTTGGCCACAGAGAACACTGAAGCTTTCTTT. Translating it yields CASSLATENTEAFF.

The J gene is TRBJ2-5, the V gene TRBV4-1; 7 bases match TRBD2. J was trimmed by 1 base and V by 0 bases; bases with no gene match: 5. The CDR3 totals 16 residues. Germline CDR1 and CDR2: MGHRA and YSYEKL. Here the CDR3 DNA reads TGCGCCAGCAGCCAAGATCTGGTAGCGGGCCAAGAGACCCAGTACTTC. Amino acid sequence: CASSQDLVAGQETQYF.

V and J are TRBV10-3 and TRBJ2-7, with unresolved D. V was trimmed by 1 base and J by 3 bases, leaving 7 bases between them. The CDR3 consists of 13 residues. Germline V CDR1 and CDR2: ENHRY, SYGVKD. CDR3 in DNA: TGTGCCATCAGTGAGTTTACCGACTACGAGCAGTACTTC. It encodes CAISEFTDYEQYF.

This clonotype is a singleton in its sample. The chain couples TRBV7-3 to TRBJ2-3; TRBD1 matches at 10 bases. The CDR3 extends over 18 amino acids. J gave up 0 bases and V 5 bases, and 11 bases lay outside the gene matches. The germline CDR1 and CDR2 sequences are SGHTA and FQGTGA. The CDR3 protein is CASSHRGQGRASTDTQYF. DNA of the CDR3: TGTGCCAGCAGCCACCGGGGACAGGGGCGCGCTAGCACAGATACGCAGTATTTT.

The chain carries TRBV14 and TRBJ2-2; D is uncertain. This CDR3 has 13 amino acids. V gave up 2 bases and J gave up 3 bases, with 4 bases separating them. Germline loops: CDR1 SGHDN, CDR2 FVKESK. The CDR3 DNA sequence: TGTGCCAGCAGCCAACAATACACCGGGGAGCTGTTTTTT. Amino acid sequence: CASSQQYTGELFF.

The gene calls are TRBV20-1 and TRBJ2-7; 14 bases match TRBD2. V lost 6 bases, J lost 0 bases, and 10 bases stayed unmatched. The CDR3 is 17 residues long. The germline V gene has CDR1 DFQATT and CDR2 SNEGSKA (reference sequence). CDR3 residues: CSAKRWTSGGSSYEQYF. The CDR3 DNA sequence: TGCAGTGCAAAGAGATGGACTAGCGGGGGGAGCTCCTACGAGCAGTACTTC.

The count of this clonotype is one. The chain uses TRBV5-1 and TRBJ2-5, with D maybe TRBD1 (5 bases). CDR1 and CDR2 (germline): SGHRS, YFSETQ. The CDR3 covers 14 residues. V dropped 4 bases and J dropped 5 bases, with 15 bases sitting between them. This CDR3 reads CASSPGSNRETQYF. The CDR3 DNA follows: TGCGCCAGCAGCCCAGGGTCAAACCGGGAGACCCAGTACTTC. The full variable domain, completed using reference TRBV5-1 and TRBJ2-5, is KAGVTQTPRYLIKTRGQQVTLSCSPISGHRSVSWYQQTPGQGLQFLFEYFSETQRNKGNFPGRFSGRQFSNSRSEMNVSTLELGDSALYLCASSPGSNRETQYFGPGTRLLVL.

The chain is built from TRBV5-1 and TRBJ2-7; perhaps TRBD2 as D (6 bases). V lost 4 bases and J 1 base, leaving 15 bases between the germline ends. This CDR3 region has 15 residues. Germline-derived CDR1 and CDR2 are SGHRS and YFSETQ. The CDR3 DNA reads as TGCGCCAGCAGCCCGGGACTTAACCCTTCCTACGAGCAGTACTTC. Translating gives CASSPGLNPSYEQYF.

The chain carries TRBV4-3 and TRBJ2-3, with unresolved D. The ends were cut back, 1 base at V and 9 bases at J, with 11 bases in the middle. Germline V gene data show CDR1 as LGHNA and CDR2 as YSLEER. The CDR3 length is 13 residues. The CDR3 loop is CASSQGQASTQYF. The CDR3 DNA follows: TGCGCCAGCAGCCAAGGCCAGGCATCGACGCAGTATTTT.

In DNA, the CDR3 is TGTGCCACCAGTGATTTGAGTGCTGGGCCCCAGCATTTT. Translated, it gives CATSDLSAGPQHF. V is TRBV24-1 and J is TRBJ1-5; D call uncertain. V was clipped by 0 bases and J by 9 bases, with 8 bases between them. Germline V gives CDR1 KGHDR, CDR2 SFDVKD. The length of the CDR3 is 13 residues.

The rearrangement joins TRBV19 to TRBJ2-1; 7 bases are shared with TRBD1. The CDR3 is 14 amino acids. CDR1 is LNHDA and CDR2 is SQIVND in the germline V gene (reference sequence). The ends lost 6 bases at V and 4 bases at J; junction bases unmatched: 6. CDR3 nucleotides: TGTGCCAGTAGGGCGAACAGGGGTTACAATGAGCAGTTCTTC. Translation gives CASRANRGYNEQFF.

The chain combines TRBV7-2 with TRBJ2-3, with no clear D. V was clipped by 4 bases and J by 4 bases, with 9 bases between them. CDR3 length: 13 residues. Germline V gene sequence: CDR1 SGHTA, CDR2 FQGNSA. The CDR3 region has the DNA TGTGCCAGCAGCTCTGCCCCCCCAGATACGCAGTATTTT. Its translation: CASSSAPPDTQYF.

This clonotype showed up just a few times. V and J are TRBV20-1 and TRBJ2-7; unclear D gene. Germline V gives CDR1 DFQATT, CDR2 SNEGSKA (reference sequence). The CDR3 loop spans 14 amino acids. Deletions cut 4 bases from V and 5 bases from J, with 18 bases between. The CDR3 loop reads CSAKGIWLSDEQYF. The CDR3 DNA is TGCAGTGCTAAAGGCATTTGGTTGTCTGACGAGCAGTACTTC.

A single count supports this clonotype. The chain carries TRBV5-1 and TRBJ2-1; the D gene is possibly TRBD2 (6 bases). The V gene lost 3 bases and the J gene lost 1 base, with 17 bases spanning the gap. CDR3 length: 17 amino acids. CDR1 is SGHRS, CDR2 YFSETQ, per germline. CDR3 sequence: CASSSIAGRDSYNEQFF. The CDR3 nucleotides read TGCGCCAGCAGCTCAATTGCGGGGCGGGATTCCTACAATGAGCAGTTCTTC. Looking up the rest from reference TRBV5-1 and TRBJ2-1 gives the full variable domain: KAGVTQTPRYLIKTRGQQVTLSCSPISGHRSVSWYQQTPGQGLQFLFEYFSETQRNKGNFPGRFSGRQFSNSRSEMNVSTLELGDSALYLCASSSIAGRDSYNEQFFGPGTRLTVL.

This chain joins TRBV2 and TRBJ2-7; the D gene is possibly TRBD1 (6 bases). This CDR3 region has 11 residues. V lost 6 bases, J lost 7 bases, and 10 bases lay in between. CDR1 and CDR2 (germline): SNHLY, FYNNEI. CDR3 region: CASSEDSEQYF. The CDR3 region has the DNA TGTGCCAGCAGCGAGGACAGTGAGCAGTACTTC.

CDR3 DNA sequence: TGTGCCAGCAGCCCATGGGCTATAGCGGGAGCTTACAATGAGCAGTTCTTC. Encoded protein: CASSPWAIAGAYNEQFF. The chain has TRBV7-8 and TRBJ2-1, with 9 bases fitting TRBD2. The CDR3 is made up of 17 amino acids. CDR1 SGHVS and CDR2 FQNEAQ come from the germline V gene. V shed 5 bases and J 4 bases; nucleotides not matched to a gene: 12.

This chain uses TRBV12-3 or TRBV12-4 with TRBJ1-2; D is uncertain. This CDR3 has 15 amino acids. Trimming cost V 3 bases and J 4 bases, with 15 bases left between them. CDR3 sequence: CASSFPSPLTYGYTF. The CDR3 bases are TGTGCCAGCAGTTTTCCATCACCGCTAACCTATGGCTACACCTTC.

The V and J genes are TRBV9 and TRBJ1-2; TRBD1 matches 7 bases. The V gene end was trimmed by 4 bases and the J gene end by 6 bases; junction bases not matched to a gene: 12. Germline V CDR1 and CDR2: SGDLS, YYNGEE. The length of the CDR3 is 15 residues. CDR3 nucleotides: TGTGCCAGCAGCCCCCAGGGGGGGGCTTTGAATGGCTACACCTTC. Its protein product is CASSPQGGALNGYTF.

V and J are TRBV20-1 and TRBJ1-2; TRBD1 agrees at 7 bases. Unmatched junction bases numbered 8, after V lost 3 bases and J lost 4 bases. From germline, CDR1 is DFQATT and CDR2 SNEGSKA (reference sequence). The CDR3 runs to 14 residues. CDR3 sequence: CSASKTGDTYGYTF. DNA for the CDR3: TGCAGTGCTAGTAAAACAGGGGACACCTATGGCTACACCTTC.